These 10 T cell receptor beta chains came from one sample sequenced in a study of blood T cells in healthy people across ages (dated by TCRdb to about 2015). Library preparation used 5' RACE. These reads were obtained on an Illumina HiSeq 2500. The second PCR ran for about 6 to 12 cycles and used a J-beta primer mix along with a sample-barcoded 5' primer. TCRdb cleaned the public reads at Q25 with fastp, built clones with MiXCR and kept in-frame beta chains. Every distinct CDR3 protein forms one entry, paired with its most common genes and DNA. The sample table holds roughly 730,000 distinct CDR3 sequences, of which about 61% were seen once. The top ten clonotypes cover 20% to 30% of the sample. Sequenced sample: blood. The receptors stem from a man aged 40-50 years in good health.

The V and J genes are TRBV29-1 and TRBJ2-7; possibly TRBD2 for D (6 bases). V was trimmed by 4 bases and J by 0 bases, leaving 19 bases between them. The CDR3 spans 16 residues. Per the germline V gene, CDR1 is SQVTM and CDR2 is ANQGSEA. In DNA form, the CDR3 reads TGCAGCGTTGGGTTTTGGGCTAGCGAGAGCTCCTACGAGCAGTACTTC. It yields the protein CSVGFWASESSYEQYF.

This rearrangement joins TRBV28 to TRBJ2-7; D is unresolved. V was cut by 3 bases and J by 3 bases, with 6 bases left in between. Germline V gene sequence: CDR1 MDHEN, CDR2 SYDVKM. CDR3 length: 12 residues. This chain's CDR3 is CASSLFDYEQYF. CDR3 bases: TGTGCCAGCAGTTTGTTTGACTACGAGCAGTACTTC.

The chain uses TRBV7-2 and TRBJ2-4; tentative D call: TRBD1 (6 bases). Germline V gene data show CDR1 as SGHTA and CDR2 as FQGNSA. The CDR3 is made up of 14 amino acids. The V end lost 4 bases, the J end lost 6 bases, and 13 bases lay between the germline ends. CDR3 coding DNA: TGTGCCAGCAGCTCAGGGACATGGGGAAACATTCAGTACTTC. Protein product: CASSSGTWGNIQYF. Variable domain in full (rest from reference TRBV7-2 and TRBJ2-4): GAGVSQSPSNKVTEKGKDVELRCDPISGHTALYWYRQSLGQGLEFLIYFQGNSAPDKSGLPSDRFSAERTGGSVSTLTIQRTQQEDSAVYLCASSSGTWGNIQYFGAGTRLSVL.

In its sample, this clonotype was seen a few times. The V gene is TRBV29-1, the J gene TRBJ2-7, with 8 bases that match TRBD2. The CDR3 contains 15 residues. Trimming took 4 bases from V and 3 from J; bases not matched to a gene: 11. CDR1 and CDR2 from the germline V gene are SQVTM and ANQGSEA. CDR3 sequence: CSVGVERGNFYEQYF. CDR3 sequence (DNA): TGCAGCGTTGGGGTTGAGCGGGGGAACTTCTACGAGCAGTACTTC.

This clonotype was picked up a small number of times. The J gene is TRBJ1-2, the V gene TRBV12-3 or TRBV12-4; 9 nucleotides align to TRBD1. Germline trimming cut 3 bases from V and 7 bases from J; bases unmatched to any gene: 9. This CDR3 spans 15 amino acids. In nucleotides, the CDR3 is TGTGCCAGCAGTTTGCAGGACAGGGGAGCCTCTGGCTACACCTTC. Translation: CASSLQDRGASGYTF.

The chain links TRBV20-1 to TRBJ1-5; D perhaps matches TRBD1 (6 bases). V lost 0 bases and J 6 bases, leaving 15 bases between the germline ends. Per germline, CDR1 DFQATT and CDR2 SNEGSKA (reference sequence). CDR3 size: 15 residues. The CDR3 DNA sequence: TGCAGTGCTAGAGACAGGGTAGGGGGGCGTCAGCCCCAGCATTTT. Translating it yields CSARDRVGGRQPQHF.

CDR3 protein: CASSLHLVAKNIQYF. DNA of the CDR3: TGTGCCAGCAGTTTACACCTGGTAGCCAAAAACATTCAGTACTTC. V is TRBV28 and J is TRBJ2-4; D ambiguous. Germline CDR1 reads MDHEN; CDR2 reads SYDVKM. Trimming took off 2 bases at V and 0 bases at J, with 8 bases between the two ends. The CDR3 spans 15 residues.

This clonotype has just one count. The gene calls are TRBV28 and TRBJ2-4; D call uncertain. The DNA end lines up better with TRBJ2-7; the J call may be wrong. Germline lookup yields CDR1 MDHEN and CDR2 SYDVKM. The CDR3 contains 14 residues. CDR3 in amino acids: CASSLVEGYYEQYF. The CDR3 DNA follows: TGTGCCAGCAGTTTAGTAGAAGGGTACTACGAGCAGTACTTC.

The chain recombines TRBV4-1 with TRBJ2-3, with D perhaps matching TRBD1 or TRBD2 (5 bases each). Trimming removed 6 bases at V and 0 bases at J, with 10 bases between. This CDR3 spans 14 amino acids. The germline gives CDR1 MGHRA, CDR2 YSYEKL. CDR3 region: CASRSGPSTDTQYF. The DNA of the CDR3 is TGCGCCAGCAGGTCGGGACCTAGCACAGATACGCAGTATTTT.

This clonotype has more than one count but fewer than ten. The chain employs TRBV7-3 and TRBJ2-7; TRBD2 is a possible D gene (6 bases). Germline values: CDR1 SGHTA, CDR2 FQGTGA. This CDR3 has 14 residues. V was clipped by 2 bases and J by 4 bases, with 12 bases between them. The CDR3 loop reads CASSLQAGNYEQYF. CDR3 bases: TGTGCCAGCAGCTTACAAGCGGGTAATTACGAGCAGTACTTC.